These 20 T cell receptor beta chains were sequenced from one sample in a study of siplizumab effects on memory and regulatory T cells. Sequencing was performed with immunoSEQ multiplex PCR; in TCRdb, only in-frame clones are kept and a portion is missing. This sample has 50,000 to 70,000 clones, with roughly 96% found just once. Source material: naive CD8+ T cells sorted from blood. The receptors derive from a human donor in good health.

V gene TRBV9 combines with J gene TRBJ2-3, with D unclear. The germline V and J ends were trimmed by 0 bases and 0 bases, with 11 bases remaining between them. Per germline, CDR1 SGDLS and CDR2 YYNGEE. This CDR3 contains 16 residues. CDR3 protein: CASSVGWTMSTDTQYF. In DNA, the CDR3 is TGTGCCAGCAGCGTAGGGTGGACCATGAGCACAGATACGCAGTATTTT.

The CDR3 sequence is CASSIGSSGSTDTQYF. The CDR3 region has the DNA TGTGCCAGTAGTATTGGCTCTAGCGGGAGCACAGATACGCAGTATTTT. This sequence joins TRBV19 and TRBJ2-3; 8 bases match TRBD2. The germline CDR1 and CDR2 sequences are LNHDA and SQIVND (reference sequence). This CDR3 contains 16 residues. V dropped 3 bases and J dropped 0; count of bases not matched to a gene: 5.

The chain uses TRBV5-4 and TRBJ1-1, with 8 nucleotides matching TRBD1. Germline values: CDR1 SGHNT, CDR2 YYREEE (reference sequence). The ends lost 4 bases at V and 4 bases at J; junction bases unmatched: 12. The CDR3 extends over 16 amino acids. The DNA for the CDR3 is TGTGCCAGCAGCCCGGCGGCCGGACAGGGTAGCACTGAAGCTTTCTTT. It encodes CASSPAAGQGSTEAFF.

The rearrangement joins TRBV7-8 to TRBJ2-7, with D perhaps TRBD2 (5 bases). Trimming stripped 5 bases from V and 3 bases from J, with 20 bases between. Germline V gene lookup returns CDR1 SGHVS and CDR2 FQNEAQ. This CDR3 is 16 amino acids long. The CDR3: CASSVLGQEENYEQYF. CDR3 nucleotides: TGTGCCAGCAGCGTTTTAGGGCAGGAGGAAAACTACGAGCAGTACTTC.

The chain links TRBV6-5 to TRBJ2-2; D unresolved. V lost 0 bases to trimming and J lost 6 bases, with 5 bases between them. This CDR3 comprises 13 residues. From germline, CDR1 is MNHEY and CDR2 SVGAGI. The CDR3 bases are TGTGCCAGCAGTTACTCCCAGGCCGGGGAGCTGTTTTTT. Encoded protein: CASSYSQAGELFF.

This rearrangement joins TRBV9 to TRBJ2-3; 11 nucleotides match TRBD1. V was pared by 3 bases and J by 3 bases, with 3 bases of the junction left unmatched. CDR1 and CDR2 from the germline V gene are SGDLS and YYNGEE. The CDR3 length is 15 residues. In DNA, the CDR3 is TGTGCCAGCAGCGATGGGACAGGGGGGACAGATACGCAGTATTTT. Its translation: CASSDGTGGTDTQYF.

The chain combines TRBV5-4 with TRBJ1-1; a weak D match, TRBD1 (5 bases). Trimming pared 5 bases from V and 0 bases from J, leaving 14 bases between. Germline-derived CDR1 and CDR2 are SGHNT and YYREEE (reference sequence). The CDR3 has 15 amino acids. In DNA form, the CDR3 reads TGTGCCAGCAGGCGACTATTGGGGGTGAACACTGAAGCTTTCTTT. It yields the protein CASRRLLGVNTEAFF.

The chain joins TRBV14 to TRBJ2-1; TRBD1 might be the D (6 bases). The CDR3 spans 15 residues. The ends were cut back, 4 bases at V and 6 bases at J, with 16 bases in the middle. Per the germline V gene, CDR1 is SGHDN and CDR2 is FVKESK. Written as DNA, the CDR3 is TGTGCCAGCAGCCCCACAGGGTTATGGTTCAATGAGCAGTTCTTC. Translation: CASSPTGLWFNEQFF.

The CDR3 DNA follows: TGTGCCAGCAGCTTGGGAGGGTCCGATGGCTACACCTTC. Translation: CASSLGGSDGYTF. The chain joins TRBV7-3 to TRBJ1-2; D call uncertain. The CDR3 has 13 amino acids. Trimming cost V 3 bases and J 6 bases, with 11 bases left between them. Germline CDR1 is SGHTA and CDR2 is FQGTGA.

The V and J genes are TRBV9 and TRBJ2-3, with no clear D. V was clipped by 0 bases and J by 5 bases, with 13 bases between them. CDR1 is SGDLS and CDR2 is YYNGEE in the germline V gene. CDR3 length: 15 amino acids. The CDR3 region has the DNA TGTGCCAGCAGCGTAGCAGGAGAGGCTATAGATACGCAGTATTTT. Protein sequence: CASSVAGEAIDTQYF.

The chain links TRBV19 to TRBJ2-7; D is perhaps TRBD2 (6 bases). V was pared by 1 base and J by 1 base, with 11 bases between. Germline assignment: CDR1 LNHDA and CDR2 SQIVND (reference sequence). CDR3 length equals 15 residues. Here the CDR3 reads CASSIALASSYEQYF. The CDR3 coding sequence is TGTGCCAGTAGTATAGCCCTAGCGAGTTCCTACGAGCAGTACTTC.

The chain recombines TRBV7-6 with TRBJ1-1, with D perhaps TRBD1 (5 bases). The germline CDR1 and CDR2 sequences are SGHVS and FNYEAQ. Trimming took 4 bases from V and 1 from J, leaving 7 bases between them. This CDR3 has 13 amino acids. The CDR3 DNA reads TGTGCCAGCAGCTCTCAGGGGAACACTGAAGCTTTCTTT. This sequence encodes CASSSQGNTEAFF.

The CDR3 region is CASSLSPDSPGTQYF. The CDR3 coding sequence is TGTGCCAGCAGTTTATCGCCGGACTCCCCCGGGACCCAGTACTTC. The chain links TRBV27 to TRBJ2-5; the D gene is possibly TRBD2 (5 bases). From germline, CDR1 is MNHEY and CDR2 SMNVEV (reference sequence). V was shortened by 0 bases and J by 7 bases, with 15 bases between the two germline ends. This CDR3 is 15 amino acids long.

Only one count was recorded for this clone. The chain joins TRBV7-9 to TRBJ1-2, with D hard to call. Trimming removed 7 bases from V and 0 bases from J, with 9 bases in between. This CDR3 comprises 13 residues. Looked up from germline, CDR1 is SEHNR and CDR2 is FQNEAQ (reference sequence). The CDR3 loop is CASTLSANYGYTF. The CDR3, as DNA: TGTGCCAGCACCCTGTCGGCTAACTATGGCTACACCTTC.

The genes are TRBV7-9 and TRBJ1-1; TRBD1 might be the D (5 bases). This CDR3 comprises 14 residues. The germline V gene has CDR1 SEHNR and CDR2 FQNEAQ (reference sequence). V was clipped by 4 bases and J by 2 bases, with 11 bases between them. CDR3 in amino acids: CASSSGQGNTEAFF. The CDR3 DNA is TGTGCCAGCAGCTCAGGGCAGGGAAACACTGAAGCTTTCTTT.

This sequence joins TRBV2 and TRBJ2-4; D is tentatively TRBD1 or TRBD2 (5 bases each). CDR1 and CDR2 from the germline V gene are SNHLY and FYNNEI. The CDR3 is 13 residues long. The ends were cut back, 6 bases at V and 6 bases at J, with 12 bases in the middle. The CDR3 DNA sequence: TGTGCCAGCAGCGGGACGTCGGTAAACATTCAGTACTTC. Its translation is CASSGTSVNIQYF.

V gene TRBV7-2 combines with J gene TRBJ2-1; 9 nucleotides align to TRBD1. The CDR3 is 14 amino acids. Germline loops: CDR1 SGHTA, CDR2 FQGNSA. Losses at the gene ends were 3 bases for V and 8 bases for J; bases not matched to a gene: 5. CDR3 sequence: CASSFWTGDHEQFF. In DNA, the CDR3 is TGTGCCAGCAGCTTTTGGACAGGGGACCATGAGCAGTTCTTC.

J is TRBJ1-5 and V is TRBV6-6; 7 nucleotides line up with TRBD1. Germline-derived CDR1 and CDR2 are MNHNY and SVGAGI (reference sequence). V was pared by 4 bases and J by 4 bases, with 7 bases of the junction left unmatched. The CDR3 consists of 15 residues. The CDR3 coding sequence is TGTGCCAGCAGTTCAGTCCCACAGGGGAATCAGCCCCAGCATTTT. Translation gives CASSSVPQGNQPQHF.

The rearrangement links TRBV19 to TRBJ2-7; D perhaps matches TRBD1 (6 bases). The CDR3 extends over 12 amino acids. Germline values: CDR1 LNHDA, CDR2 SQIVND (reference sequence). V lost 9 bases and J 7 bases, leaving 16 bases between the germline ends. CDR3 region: CASGQSKGEQYF. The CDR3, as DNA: TGTGCCAGCGGACAGTCTAAGGGGGAGCAGTACTTC.

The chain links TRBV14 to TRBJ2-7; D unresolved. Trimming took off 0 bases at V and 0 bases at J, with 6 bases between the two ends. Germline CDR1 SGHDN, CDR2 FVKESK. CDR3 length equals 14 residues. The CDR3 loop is CASSQEVTSYEQYF. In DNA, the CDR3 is TGTGCCAGCAGCCAAGAAGTCACCTCCTACGAGCAGTACTTC. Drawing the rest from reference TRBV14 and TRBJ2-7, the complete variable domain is EAGVTQFPSHSVIEKGQTVTLRCDPISGHDNLYWYRRVMGKEIKFLLHFVKESKQDESGMPNNRFLAERTGGTYSTLKVQPAELEDSGVYFCASSQEVTSYEQYFGPGTRLTVT.